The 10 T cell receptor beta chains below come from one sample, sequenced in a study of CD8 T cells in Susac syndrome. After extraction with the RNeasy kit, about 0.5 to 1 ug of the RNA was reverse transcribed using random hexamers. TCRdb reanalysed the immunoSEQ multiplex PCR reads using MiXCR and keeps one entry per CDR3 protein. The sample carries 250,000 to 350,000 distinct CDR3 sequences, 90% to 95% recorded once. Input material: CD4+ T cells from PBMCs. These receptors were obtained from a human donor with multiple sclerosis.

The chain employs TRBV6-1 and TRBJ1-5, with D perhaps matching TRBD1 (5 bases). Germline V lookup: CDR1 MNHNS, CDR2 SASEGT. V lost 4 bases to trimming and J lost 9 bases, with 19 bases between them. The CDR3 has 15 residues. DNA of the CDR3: TGTGCCAGCAGTGTAGGCAGGCCGGGGACTGGGCCCCAGCATTTT. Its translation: CASSVGRPGTGPQHF.

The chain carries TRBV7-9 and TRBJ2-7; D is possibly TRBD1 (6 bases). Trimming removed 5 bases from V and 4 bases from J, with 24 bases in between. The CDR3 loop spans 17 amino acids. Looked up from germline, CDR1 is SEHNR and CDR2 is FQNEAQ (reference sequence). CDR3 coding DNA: TGTGCCAGCAGCCCCATGTTAGCACAGGGCCTTGGTTACGAGCAGTACTTC. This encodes CASSPMLAQGLGYEQYF.

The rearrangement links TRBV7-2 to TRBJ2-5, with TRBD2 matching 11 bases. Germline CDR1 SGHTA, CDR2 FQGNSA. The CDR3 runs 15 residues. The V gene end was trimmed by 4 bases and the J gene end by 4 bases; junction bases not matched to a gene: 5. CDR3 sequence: CASSSKLAGAETQYF. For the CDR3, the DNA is TGTGCCAGCAGCTCAAAACTAGCGGGAGCAGAGACCCAGTACTTC.

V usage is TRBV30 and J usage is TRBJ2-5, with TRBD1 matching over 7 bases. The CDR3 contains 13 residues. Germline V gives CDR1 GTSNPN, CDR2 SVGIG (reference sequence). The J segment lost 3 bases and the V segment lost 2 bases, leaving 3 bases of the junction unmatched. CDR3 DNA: TGTGCCTGGAGTCTTACAGGGGAAGAGACCCAGTACTTC. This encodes CAWSLTGEETQYF.

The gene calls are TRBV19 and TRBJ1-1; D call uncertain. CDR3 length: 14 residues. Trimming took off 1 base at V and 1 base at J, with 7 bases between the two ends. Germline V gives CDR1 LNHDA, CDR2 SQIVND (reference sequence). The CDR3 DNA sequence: TGTGCCAGTAGTATAGGCACACAGAACACTGAAGCTTTCTTT. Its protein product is CASSIGTQNTEAFF.

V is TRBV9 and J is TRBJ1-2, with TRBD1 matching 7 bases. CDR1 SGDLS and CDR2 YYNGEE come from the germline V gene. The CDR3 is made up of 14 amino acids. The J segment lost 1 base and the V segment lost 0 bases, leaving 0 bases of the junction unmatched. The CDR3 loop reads CASSVGQGNYGYTF. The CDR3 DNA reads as TGTGCCAGCAGCGTAGGACAGGGTAACTATGGCTACACCTTC.

The CDR3 here is CASTYGLAKKNIQYF. DNA for the CDR3: TGTGCCAGTACCTATGGACTAGCGAAGAAAAACATTCAGTACTTC. The rearrangement links TRBV19 to TRBJ2-4, with TRBD2 matching 9 bases. The V gene's germline CDR1 is LNHDA and CDR2 SQIVND (reference sequence). J lost 4 bases, V lost 7 bases, and 8 bases had no gene match. The CDR3 consists of 15 residues.

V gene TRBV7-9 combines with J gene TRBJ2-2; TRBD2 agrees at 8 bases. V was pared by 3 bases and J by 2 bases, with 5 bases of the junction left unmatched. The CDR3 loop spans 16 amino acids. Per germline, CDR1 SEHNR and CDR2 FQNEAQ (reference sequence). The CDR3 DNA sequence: TGTGCCAGCAGCTTGGCGGGAGGAATAAACACCGGGGAGCTGTTTTTT. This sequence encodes CASSLAGGINTGELFF.

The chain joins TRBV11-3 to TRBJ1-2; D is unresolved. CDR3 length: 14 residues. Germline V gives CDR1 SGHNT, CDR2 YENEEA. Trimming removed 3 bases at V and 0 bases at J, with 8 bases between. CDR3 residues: CASSLEGSNYGYTF. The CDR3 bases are TGTGCCAGCAGCTTGGAGGGTTCTAACTATGGCTACACCTTC.

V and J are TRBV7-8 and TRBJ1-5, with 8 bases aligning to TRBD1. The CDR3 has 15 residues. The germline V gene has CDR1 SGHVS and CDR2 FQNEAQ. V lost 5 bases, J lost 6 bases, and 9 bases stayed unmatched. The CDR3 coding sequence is TGTGCCAGCAGCCCAGGGACAGGACGGAGTCAGCCCCAGCATTTT. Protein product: CASSPGTGRSQPQHF.